This T cell receptor beta chain is drawn from a study of beta chain features in type 1 diabetes. Study-level findings and limits: People with Type 1 diabetes carried modestly yet significantly shorter TCRB CDR3s in all four CD4+ subsets.

Expressed TCRB transcripts were sequenced because the entire RNA isolate underwent reverse transcription. It was found that naive, central memory and regulatory T cell samples averaged about 4 million reads. Produced via immunoSEQ multiplex PCR; TCRdb's table is partial and in-frame only. This table has approximately 170,000 clones, 50% to 70% appearing once. The V gene lost 4 bases and the J gene lost 13 bases, with 18 bases spanning the gap. Looked up from germline, CDR1 is SGHDT and CDR2 is YYEEEE. This CDR3 comprises 14 residues. In regard to this clone: The target antigen is unknown.

The source material was naive CD4+ T cells from blood. The V and J genes are TRBV5-6 and TRBJ1-6, with a weak D call TRBD1 (6 bases). This clonotype was obtained from a man in his thirties or forties with type 1 diabetes. CDR3 loop: CASSIRDKASPLHF. CDR3 nucleotide sequence: TGTGCCAGCAGCATCCGGGACAAGGCCAGTCCCCTCCACTTT.